One and the same sample provided the 12 T cell receptor beta chains below, sequenced in a study of cytomegalovirus exposure and HLA in healthy donors. The study ran its PCR with 60 Vbeta and 13 Jbeta primers. Generated by immunoSEQ multiplex PCR, the TCRdb table keeps only in-frame clones and is missing some. The repertoire includes roughly 140,000 clones, about three fifths of them detected once, and about 7.1% sits in the top ten. The source material was PBMCs. The receptors come from a woman aged 55-69 years in good health and CMV-seropositive.

CDR3: CASSLVAGEGLNEQFF. The CDR3 region has the DNA TGCGCCAGCAGCTTGGTGGCGGGAGAGGGGCTCAATGAGCAGTTCTTC. The chain employs TRBV5-1 and TRBJ2-1; 7 nucleotides agree with TRBD2. V lost 0 bases to trimming and J lost 6 bases; unmatched junction nucleotides: 9. From germline, CDR1 is SGHRS and CDR2 YFSETQ. This CDR3 has 16 amino acids. Using reference TRBV5-1 and TRBJ2-1 for the parts outside the CDR3, the full variable domain is KAGVTQTPRYLIKTRGQQVTLSCSPISGHRSVSWYQQTPGQGLQFLFEYFSETQRNKGNFPGRFSGRQFSNSRSEMNVSTLELGDSALYLCASSLVAGEGLNEQFFGPGTRLTVL.

The chain links TRBV5-1 to TRBJ2-7; D perhaps matches TRBD2 (5 bases). The CDR3 is 17 residues long. Per germline, CDR1 SGHRS and CDR2 YFSETQ. The ends were cut back, 8 bases at V and 3 bases at J, with 27 bases in the middle. Here the CDR3 DNA reads TGCGCCAGTTCCCTAACCCCCCCACGGGGTGGACTCTACGAGCAGTACTTC. Its translation: CASSLTPPRGGLYEQYF.

V usage is TRBV19 and J usage is TRBJ2-1, with D perhaps TRBD2 (6 bases). Trimming cost V 3 bases and J 4 bases, with 13 bases left between them. The CDR3 length is 15 residues. Germline V gene data show CDR1 as LNHDA and CDR2 as SQIVND (reference sequence). CDR3 sequence (DNA): TGTGCCAGTAGTATTCTGGCGGGAACTTACAATGAGCAGTTCTTC. It specifies CASSILAGTYNEQFF.

V is TRBV5-4 and J is TRBJ2-3; TRBD2 matches 7 bases. From germline, CDR1 is SGHNT and CDR2 YYREEE (reference sequence). The V gene end was trimmed by 0 bases and the J gene end by 8 bases; junction bases not matched to a gene: 9. The CDR3 loop spans 15 amino acids. The CDR3 DNA reads TGTGCCAGCAGCTTGGGGAAGGGAGGGATTAGTACGCAGTATTTT. Translating it yields CASSLGKGGISTQYF.

This clone was seen a few times. Other DNA sequences in the sample encode the same CDR3. CDR3 sequence: CASSLRLYGYTF. In DNA form, the CDR3 reads TGTGCCAGCAGTTTAAGACTGTATGGCTACACCTTC. J is TRBJ1-2 and V is TRBV28; no clear D. The ends were cut back, 2 bases at V and 5 bases at J, with 6 bases in the middle. Germline CDR1 and CDR2: MDHEN and SYDVKM. This CDR3 region has 12 residues.

This rearrangement joins TRBV5-1 to TRBJ2-6; TRBD2 matches at 8 bases. The CDR3 length is 18 residues. V lost 4 bases and J lost 0; bases outside the gene matches: 9. Germline lookup yields CDR1 SGHRS and CDR2 YFSETQ. CDR3 bases: TGCGCCAGCAGCCCGGCGGGGGGACGGAGCTCTGGGGCCAACGTCCTGACTTTC. Its protein product is CASSPAGGRSSGANVLTF. Full variable domain (missing parts from reference TRBV5-1 and TRBJ2-6): KAGVTQTPRYLIKTRGQQVTLSCSPISGHRSVSWYQQTPGQGLQFLFEYFSETQRNKGNFPGRFSGRQFSNSRSEMNVSTLELGDSALYLCASSPAGGRSSGANVLTFGAGSRLTVL.

The chain is built from TRBV29-1 and TRBJ2-1, with 10 bases identical to TRBD1. Germline CDR1 and CDR2: SQVTM and ANQGSEA. This CDR3 contains 14 residues. V dropped 5 bases and J dropped 7; count of bases not matched to a gene: 8. The CDR3 is CSVSGGTGVNEQFF. CDR3 sequence (DNA): TGCAGCGTTTCGGGCGGGACAGGGGTGAATGAGCAGTTCTTC.

This CDR3 reads CASTRTSGSNEQFF. As DNA, the CDR3 is TGTGCCAGCACTCGGACTAGCGGGTCGAATGAGCAGTTCTTC. The V and J genes are TRBV13 and TRBJ2-1, with 11 bases identical to TRBD2. With V trimmed by 7 bases and J by 7 bases, 6 bases remained unmatched. The CDR3 length is 14 residues. Looked up from germline, CDR1 is PRHDT and CDR2 is FYEKMQ (reference sequence). Drawing the rest from reference TRBV13 and TRBJ2-1, the complete variable domain is AAGVIQSPRHLIKEKRETATLKCYPIPRHDTVYWYQQGPGQDPQFLISFYEKMQSDKGSIPDRFSAQQFSDYHSELNMSSLELGDSALYFCASTRTSGSNEQFFGPGTRLTVL.

This clone has more than one count but fewer than ten. The chain links TRBV7-3 to TRBJ2-7; 8 nucleotides agree with TRBD1. Trimming took 5 bases from V and 5 from J; bases not matched to a gene: 8. The CDR3 is 14 amino acids. CDR1 is SGHTA, CDR2 FQGTGA, per germline. CDR3 sequence (DNA): TGTGCCAGCAGCCCGTCCGGGACAGGCGACGAGCAGTACTTC. This sequence encodes CASSPSGTGDEQYF.

As regards this clone: The sample holds other DNA sequences that translate to the same CDR3. The chain employs TRBV19 and TRBJ2-7; 7 nucleotides match TRBD1. This CDR3 contains 14 residues. Germline V gene sequence: CDR1 LNHDA, CDR2 SQIVND (reference sequence). Losses at the gene ends were 1 base for V and 3 bases for J; bases not matched to a gene: 3. The CDR3 DNA sequence: TGTGCCAGTAGTATAGGTCGACAGGGCTACGAGCAGTACTTC. It codes for CASSIGRQGYEQYF. The full variable domain, with the rest looked up from reference TRBV19 and TRBJ2-7, is DGGITQSPKYLFRKEGQNVTLSCEQNLNHDAMYWYRQDPGQGLRLIYYSQIVNDFQKGDIAEGYSVSREKKESFPLTVTSAQKNPTAFYLCASSIGRQGYEQYFGPGTRLTVT.

This clone was counted a few times. V gene TRBV6-1 combines with J gene TRBJ1-1; 7 bases line up with TRBD1. The CDR3 runs 14 residues. J gave up 4 bases and V 2 bases, and 4 bases lay outside the gene matches. Germline V gene data show CDR1 as MNHNS and CDR2 as SASEGT. The DNA for the CDR3 is TGTGCCAGCAGTGAAATCCGGGACAGCACTGAAGCTTTCTTT. Translated: CASSEIRDSTEAFF.

This chain joins TRBV5-4 and TRBJ2-6; TRBD1 matches 8 bases. This CDR3 has 17 residues. Per germline, CDR1 SGHNT and CDR2 YYREEE (reference sequence). The junction had 10 bases not matched to a gene; V was cut back by 4 bases and J by 4 bases. The CDR3 DNA reads TGTGCCAGCAGCCTTAAGCAGGGGGCGGAGGGGGCCAACGTCCTGACTTTC. This translates into CASSLKQGAEGANVLTF.